This entry describes one T cell receptor beta chain. Its antigen is undetermined. Sample treatment: approximately 9-day PBMC culture with coronavirus spike peptide pools or control peptides (ViraFEST assay). Fresh IL-2 medium replaced half the culture medium on days 3 and 7. Cultured CD4+ T cell DNA was sequenced using the Oncomine TCR Beta short-read assay. TCRdb reprocessed the PCR reads with MiXCR, giving one entry per CDR3 protein. The data contain around 7,900 distinct CDR3 sequences, about 70% of them singletons. These data are taken from a study of vaccination and CD4 T cells after COVID-19. Trimming stripped 3 bases from V and 5 bases from J, with 12 bases between. Germline assignment: CDR1 SGHRS and CDR2 YFSETQ. CDR3 length equals 14 residues.

The chain joins TRBV5-1 to TRBJ1-5, with D possibly matching TRBD1 (5 bases). Sequencing was done on a sample of CD4+ T cells from blood, cultured in vitro. This receptor was identified in a human donor who had recovered from COVID-19. In DNA form, the CDR3 reads TGCGCCAGCAGCTGGGACGGGGGAGATCAGCCCCAGCATTTT. Translating gives CASSWDGGDQPQHF.